This TCR beta chain was profiled in a study of T cell responses to AZD1222 COVID-19 vaccine. Overall study findings and caveats: There were mostly white British donors and more females than males, and clonal diversity was possibly underestimated.

This CDR3 is 12 amino acids long. Germline CDR1 and CDR2: SGHAT and FQDESV (reference sequence). The germline V and J ends were trimmed by 6 bases and 7 bases, with 10 bases remaining between them. Clones were sequenced by immunoSEQ multiplex PCR, and TCRdb holds only the in-frame ones, with some missing. Of 90,000 to 140,000 clones listed, around 76% are singletons. Remarks on this clone: Its matching antigen is unknown.

The chain is built from TRBV11-1 and TRBJ2-1; D unclear. The origin of this receptor is an adult in good health. The sample here was peripheral blood, taken on day 0 of AZD1222 vaccination. Here the CDR3 reads CASRLLGNEQFF. Written as DNA, the CDR3 is TGTGCCAGCAGGCTGCTGGGGAATGAGCAGTTCTTC.